This TCR beta chain was observed in a study of T cell responses to AZD1222 COVID-19 vaccine. The table came from immunoSEQ multiplex PCR; TCRdb's copy has only in-frame clones and leaves some out. This sample has over 150,000 clones, with around 90% found just once. Comment on this clone: The antigen remains unidentified.

Overall study results and limits: Clonal diversity may have been underestimated, and the donors were mostly white British, with more females than males. Two doses of AZD1222 preceded a rise in Spike-specific TCR breadth and depth.

V was clipped by 4 bases and J by 4 bases; unmatched bases: 7. Germline V gene sequence: CDR1 SGDLS, CDR2 YYNGEE. The CDR3 runs to 14 residues. This TCR was recovered from an adult in good health. The chain is built from TRBV9 and TRBJ1-1; TRBD1 matches at 7 bases. This sample comprised peripheral blood, obtained on day 0 of AZD1222 vaccination. CDR3 in DNA: TGTGCCAGCAGCCCCACAGGGGTGGGCACTGAAGCTTTCTTT. It yields the protein CASSPTGVGTEAFF.